The 13 T cell receptor beta chains in this list originate from one sample, sequenced in a study of response to subunit inactivated influenza vaccine. TCRdb reprocessed the RT-PCR reads via MiXCR and lists one record per CDR3 protein. The sample has over 650,000 distinct CDR3 sequences, approximately 17% seen once. The sample consisted of PBMCs from blood, taken more than 4 days after vaccination. Every receptor here comes from a man aged 45-65 years who received an inactivated influenza vaccine.

This clonotype appeared many times. One end of the junction does not line up with germline, which may come from a read error. V and J are TRBV20-1 and TRBJ2-5; no definite D call. Germline V gene sequence: CDR1 DFQATT, CDR2 SNEGSKA (reference sequence). This CDR3 spans 14 amino acids. DNA for the CDR3: TGCAGTGCTGGAGACGGCTTGGTTCGAGAGACCCAGTACTTC. Translated, it gives CSAGDGLVRETQYF.

This clonotype showed up many times. V usage is TRBV6-1 and J usage is TRBJ2-1, with 11 bases that match TRBD1. CDR3 size: 14 residues. CDR1 is MNHNS and CDR2 is SASEGT in the germline V gene. V was pared by 4 bases and J by 8 bases, with 4 bases of the junction left unmatched. CDR3 coding DNA: TGTGCCAGCAGTGTGGACAGGGGGCCTGATGAGCAGTTCTTC. Translated, it gives CASSVDRGPDEQFF.

This clonotype was counted a few times. The gene calls are TRBV5-8 and TRBJ1-5; D call uncertain. This CDR3 contains 13 residues. Trimming pared 6 bases from V and 1 base from J, leaving 8 bases between. The germline gives CDR1 SGHTS, CDR2 YDEGEE. CDR3 sequence (DNA): TGTGCCAGCACCCTCGGGAGCAATCAGCCCCAGCATTTT. Amino acid sequence: CASTLGSNQPQHF. Filled out from reference TRBV5-8 and TRBJ1-5, the complete variable domain reads EAGVTQSPTHLIKTRGQQATLRCSPISGHTSVYWYQQALGLGLQFLLWYDEGEERNRGNFPPRFSGRQFPNYSSELNVNALELEDSALYLCASTLGSNQPQHFGDGTRLSIL.

This clonotype came up many times. This rearrangement joins TRBV29-1 to TRBJ1-1; D gene ambiguous. V dropped 2 bases and J dropped 1 base, with 11 bases sitting between them. The CDR3 consists of 14 residues. Germline CDR1 reads SQVTM; CDR2 reads ANQGSEA. DNA of the CDR3: TGCAGCGTTGAACCCCCGGCCAGGAACACTGAAGCTTTCTTT. Translating gives CSVEPPARNTEAFF.

This clonotype was found a few times. The V and J genes are TRBV6-1 and TRBJ2-7; D is unclear. The CDR3 sequence is 13 residues long. V lost 6 bases, J lost 6 bases, and 15 bases lay in between. Germline values: CDR1 MNHNS, CDR2 SASEGT. The CDR3 region has the DNA TGTGCCAGCAGATCCATACCTAAGGGCGAGCAGTACTTC. Its translation is CASRSIPKGEQYF.

This clonotype was observed a handful of times. This chain joins TRBV28 and TRBJ2-3, with 8 bases that match TRBD2. The V segment lost 5 bases and the J segment 5 bases; nucleotides outside the gene matches: 6. The germline CDR1 and CDR2 sequences are MDHEN and SYDVKM. CDR3 length: 14 residues. CDR3 region: CASSQAGDVDTQYF. The CDR3 DNA reads TGTGCCAGCAGTCAAGCGGGAGACGTAGATACGCAGTATTTT.

This chain joins TRBV20-1 and TRBJ2-5; TRBD2 agrees at 7 bases. Per germline, CDR1 DFQATT and CDR2 SNEGSKA (reference sequence). Trimming removed 6 bases from V and 5 bases from J; junction bases left unmatched: 12. This CDR3 is 14 amino acids long. The DNA for the CDR3 is TGCAGTGCCCCCCGGGGAGGGACTTCGGAGACCCAGTACTTC. Its protein is CSAPRGGTSETQYF.

The V gene is TRBV5-1, the J gene TRBJ2-7; 7 nucleotides agree with TRBD2. This CDR3 has 16 amino acids. The V gene's germline CDR1 is SGHRS and CDR2 YFSETQ. Trimming cost V 1 base and J 3 bases; bases outside gene matches: 10. For the CDR3, the DNA is TGCGCCAGCAGCTTGCAATTAGGGCTAGCGGTCTACGAGCAGTACTTC. Its protein product is CASSLQLGLAVYEQYF. Using reference TRBV5-1 and TRBJ2-7 for the parts outside the CDR3, the full variable domain is KAGVTQTPRYLIKTRGQQVTLSCSPISGHRSVSWYQQTPGQGLQFLFEYFSETQRNKGNFPGRFSGRQFSNSRSEMNVSTLELGDSALYLCASSLQLGLAVYEQYFGPGTRLTVT.

The chain links TRBV5-1 to TRBJ2-1; 11 bases align to TRBD1. J gave up 7 bases and V 2 bases, and 5 bases lay outside the gene matches. The CDR3 runs to 15 residues. Germline V gene data show CDR1 as SGHRS and CDR2 as YFSETQ. The CDR3 DNA reads TGCGCCAGCAGCTTACCCCGGGACAGGGGGAATGAGCAGTTCTTC. As protein: CASSLPRDRGNEQFF. Based on the CDR3 plus reference TRBV5-1 and TRBJ2-1, the full variable domain is KAGVTQTPRYLIKTRGQQVTLSCSPISGHRSVSWYQQTPGQGLQFLFEYFSETQRNKGNFPGRFSGRQFSNSRSEMNVSTLELGDSALYLCASSLPRDRGNEQFFGPGTRLTVL.

The V gene is TRBV4-3, the J gene TRBJ2-1, with TRBD2 matching over 14 bases. Germline loops: CDR1 LGHNA, CDR2 YSLEER. The CDR3 length is 18 residues. V lost 3 bases to trimming and J lost 4 bases; unmatched junction nucleotides: 8. CDR3 coding DNA: TGCGCCAGCAGCCAGGGACTAGCGGGGGACCTATTTTACAATGAGCAGTTCTTC. The encoded protein is CASSQGLAGDLFYNEQFF.

This clonotype was detected a few times. CDR3 region: CASSLQDRGRETQYF. The CDR3 region has the DNA TGCGCCAGCAGCTTGCAGGACAGGGGGAGGGAGACCCAGTACTTC. The rearrangement joins TRBV5-1 to TRBJ2-5, with 10 bases that match TRBD1. This CDR3 has 15 residues. V trimming: 1 base; J trimming: 5 bases; junction bases outside the gene matches: 5. CDR1 is SGHRS, CDR2 YFSETQ, per germline.

The rearrangement links TRBV4-2 to TRBJ2-7; 7 nucleotides match TRBD2. The V gene end was trimmed by 4 bases and the J gene end by 3 bases; junction bases not matched to a gene: 18. The CDR3 length is 18 residues. Germline V CDR1 and CDR2: LGHNA, YNFKEQ. The CDR3 is CASSLARTGGGINYEQYF. CDR3 nucleotide sequence: TGTGCCAGCAGCCTAGCTCGGACGGGGGGAGGCATAAACTACGAGCAGTACTTC.

This clonotype was observed a few times. V usage is TRBV7-9 and J usage is TRBJ1-2; D gene ambiguous. Trimming removed 3 bases at V and 3 bases at J, with 8 bases between. This CDR3 region has 13 residues. CDR1 SEHNR and CDR2 FQNEAQ come from the germline V gene (reference sequence). This CDR3 reads CASSFLQDYGYTF. CDR3 nucleotides: TGTGCCAGCAGCTTTCTCCAAGACTATGGCTACACCTTC. Drawing the rest from reference TRBV7-9 and TRBJ1-2, the complete variable domain is DTGVSQNPRHKITKRGQNVTFRCDPISEHNRLYWYRQTLGQGPEFLTYFQNEAQLEKSRLLSDRFSAERPKGSFSTLEIQRTEQGDSAMYLCASSFLQDYGYTFGSGTRLTVV.